This T cell receptor (beta chain) is from a study of CD8+ T cells in alopecia areata. Peripheral blood and lesional scalp punch biopsies were taken from alopecia areata patients. Study results and limitations: Resident alphabeta T cells of normal skin are also sequenced in scalp samples.

V lost 5 bases and J lost 5, with 14 bases in between. The germline gives CDR1 SGHVS, CDR2 FNYEAQ. The CDR3 has 14 residues. This clone was seen a handful of times. Its antigen is as yet unknown. RNA was isolated and reverse transcribed to cDNA, the sequencing template. Clones were sequenced by immunoSEQ multiplex PCR, and TCRdb holds only the in-frame ones, with some missing. The repertoire holds roughly 150,000 clones, with 75% to 90% as singletons. The J gene is TRBJ2-3, the V gene TRBV7-6; D not resolved. The source of this sequence is a human donor with alopecia areata. Source: CD8+ T cells sorted from blood, taken at week 0. The CDR3 sequence: CASSPDRLEDTQYF. In nucleotides, the CDR3 is TGTGCCAGCAGCCCTGACCGACTTGAAGATACGCAGTATTTT.